The sequence of this T cell receptor (beta chain) was determined in a study of T cells expressing NK-cell markers. Across the study: Obtained from sorted CD3+CD56+NKG2C+, CD3+CD56+NKG2C- and CD3+CD56-NKG2C+ T cells were the TCR beta repertoires. Eight donors were sequenced, seven testing HCMV-seropositive and one testing seronegative. General study points: In roughly six donors, dominant NKG2C+ clonotypes were roughly 1.0-7.5% of CD8+ T cells. In four donors, dominant clonotypes made up 28.3-60.1% of CD3+CD56-NKG2C+ cells.

Germline CDR1 reads SGHAT; CDR2 reads FQNNGV. The CDR3 is 16 residues long. TCRdb reprocessed the 5' RACE reads; each CDR3 protein has one entry and no DNA is given. This table holds 440,000 or so distinct CDR3 sequences. Comment on this clonotype: Antigen: not known.

The sample taken for sequencing was blood T cells: a sorted CD56 or NKG2C T cell subset, CD4+ or CD8+ T cells, or bulk PBMC T cells (not recorded which). This clonotype was obtained from a woman aged 18 to 69 in good health. This sequence joins TRBV11-2 and TRBJ2-2; no DNA is available, so the TRBD1 call from TCRdb remains unchecked. CDR3 residues: CASSTHRAGGAGELFF.